Sequencing of this T cell receptor (beta chain) was carried out in a study of vaccination and CD4 T cells after COVID-19. Study summary: Convalescent patients gave post-COVID blood a median about 110 days post-diagnosis, range 35 to 161.

A single record per CDR3 protein comes from TCRdb applying MiXCR to the PCR reads. The repertoire includes 20,000 to 25,000 distinct CDR3 sequences, 58% of them detected once, and about 1.1% sits in the top ten. The sequence was obtained from a human donor who had recovered from COVID-19. The sample was CD4+ T cells from blood, taken before SARS-CoV-2 vaccination.

This CDR3 reads CASSAQGGTNSPLHF. The CDR3 DNA reads TGTGCCAGCAGCGCTCAGGGGGGTACGAATTCACCCCTCCACTTT. This sequence joins TRBV2 and TRBJ1-6; 7 positions agree with TRBD1. Losses at the gene ends were 6 bases for V and 7 bases for J; bases not matched to a gene: 9. Germline loops: CDR1 SNHLY, CDR2 FYNNEI. This CDR3 comprises 15 residues.